These 2 T cell receptor beta chains were all obtained from the same sample, sequenced in a study of blood T cell repertoires in COVID-19. The method was immunoSEQ multiplex PCR; TCRdb's version includes in-frame clones alone and lacks a portion of them. Of 220,000 or so clones in the sample, 90% to 95% were seen once. The sequenced sample was peripheral blood. The receptors stem from a man in his 60s with COVID-19, enrolled during active disease.

V gene TRBV5-4 combines with J gene TRBJ2-1; possible D gene TRBD2, 7 bases. The CDR3 is 17 amino acids. V lost 0 bases to trimming and J lost 0 bases, with 13 bases between them. Looked up from germline, CDR1 is SGHNT and CDR2 is YYREEE (reference sequence). CDR3 sequence reads: CASSLGGGDNSYNEQFF. The CDR3 DNA reads TGTGCCAGCAGCTTGGGAGGGGGGGACAACTCCTACAATGAGCAGTTCTTC.

The V gene is TRBV25-1, the J gene TRBJ2-1; 11 bases are shared with TRBD2. The CDR3 runs to 15 residues. Trimming at V came to 5 bases and at J to 6 bases, leaving 6 bases not matched to a gene. Germline CDR1 MGHDK, CDR2 SYGVNS. The CDR3 nucleotides read TGTGCCAGCAGTTTAGCGGGAGGGCCTGGCAATGAGCAGTTCTTC. Amino acids: CASSLAGGPGNEQFF.